This is a list of T cell receptor beta chains from one sample in a study of beta chain features in type 1 diabetes. Sequenced by immunoSEQ multiplex PCR; TCRdb stores in-frame clones only, minus some. The sample includes 130,000 to 150,000 clones, 9.2% of them seen just once. Sequencing input: central memory CD4+ T cells from blood. These receptors were obtained from a man aged 18-30 years in good health. Each CDR3 is given with its conserved first and last residue. The D gene is left open where the match is weak. Clone size appears in some rows only: once, few, many, or a class for an expanded clone.

CDR3 length,clone size,J gene,V gene,D gene,CDR3 DNA,CDR3 protein
12,many,TRBJ1-1,TRBV30,TRBD1,TGTGCCTGGGACAGGGGAGAAAGTGAAGCTTTCTTT,CAWDRGESEAFF
15,.,TRBJ1-4,TRBV4-3,.,TGCGCCAGCAGCCAAGAATGGCGGCTCAATGAAAAACTGTTTTTT,CASSQEWRLNEKLFF
14,few,TRBJ1-1,TRBV5-4,.,TGTGCCAGCAGCTTGGATCGGTCGTACACTGAAGCTTTCTTT,CASSLDRSYTEAFF
16,.,TRBJ2-3,TRBV7-3,TRBD2,TGTGCCAGCAGCAGGACCGGGACTAGCTTTGGAGATACGCAGTATTTT,CASSRTGTSFGDTQYF
15,few,TRBJ1-2,TRBV7-2,.,TGTGCCAGCAGCCTAGACGCAGGGAGGCTAGCGAGCTACACCTTC,CASSLDAGRLASYTF
15,.,TRBJ2-6,TRBV4-1,.,TGCGCCAGCAGCCAAGCGGCGGTTGGGGCCAACGTCCTGACTTTC,CASSQAAVGANVLTF
12,few,TRBJ1-3,TRBV7-9,.,TGTGCCAGCAGCTTAGGGCAGGCAGCCATATATTTT,CASSLGQAAIYF
15,few,TRBJ2-1,TRBV7-2,TRBD1,TGTGCCAGCCGGGACGGGACAGGGGGCGCAAATGAGCAGTTCTTC,CASRDGTGGANEQFF
14,.,TRBJ1-1,TRBV2,.,TGTGCCAGCAGTGAAGCGGGGGGAAACACTGAAGCTTTCTTT,CASSEAGGNTEAFF
15,.,TRBJ2-5,TRBV2,.,TGTGCCAGCAGGGGGATTAACGGACTACAAGAGACCCAGTACTTC,CASRGINGLQETQYF